The 15 T cell receptor beta chains reported below all come from one sample, sequenced in a study of cytomegalovirus exposure and HLA in healthy donors (dated by TCRdb to the late 2010s). Libraries came from the immunoSEQ multiplex PCR assay. The multiplex PCR relied on a mix of 60 forward primers for TCR Vbeta segments and 13 reverse primers for TCR Jbeta segments. The immuneACCESS repertoire file appears here via TCRdb, limited to in-frame rearrangements. These files lack a portion of the clones; in checked studies, under half of the deficit traces to unresolved V genes, and the cause of the others is not known. This sample gives over 95,000 clones in total; about 80% of them show up just once. Of the sample, roughly an eighth falls within the top ten clones. Sequenced material: PBMCs. These receptors were obtained from a woman between 35 and 50 years old in good health and CMV-seropositive.

The chain carries TRBV6-5 and TRBJ1-2; D is perhaps TRBD1 (6 bases). This CDR3 contains 14 residues. CDR1 and CDR2 from the germline V gene are MNHEY and SVGAGI. Trimming cost V 6 bases and J 11 bases, with 22 bases left between them. CDR3 sequence reads: CASRADRKAGRYTF. As DNA, the CDR3 is TGTGCCAGCAGGGCTGACAGGAAAGCAGGACGGTACACCTTC.

The gene calls are TRBV5-1 and TRBJ2-1; 8 nucleotides match TRBD2. Per the germline V gene, CDR1 is SGHRS and CDR2 is YFSETQ. With 4 bases clipped from V and 0 bases from J, the junction kept 9 bases outside the gene matches. The CDR3 spans 17 residues. CDR3 sequence (DNA): TGCGCCAGCAGCCGAGAACTAGCGGTGAGCTCCTACAATGAGCAGTTCTTC. Amino acids: CASSRELAVSSYNEQFF.

This clone appeared once. The chain has TRBV23-1 and TRBJ1-2; D gene uncertain. TRBV23-1 is known as an ORF, though its function is uncertain. This CDR3 is 12 amino acids long. The germline V and J ends were trimmed by 0 bases and 6 bases, with 5 bases remaining between them. The CDR3 loop is CASSQSPDGYTF. CDR3 bases: TGCGCCAGCAGTCAATCCCCTGATGGCTACACCTTC.

This clone was seen only a few times. The rearrangement links TRBV7-9 to TRBJ1-2, with 8 bases that match TRBD1. CDR1 and CDR2 (germline): SEHNR, FQNEAQ (reference sequence). V shed 5 bases, J shed 8 bases, and the junction held 13 bases outside the gene matches. The length of the CDR3 is 15 residues. CDR3 sequence: CASSPPPRTGSGYTF. As DNA, the CDR3 is TGTGCCAGCAGCCCCCCCCCGCGGACAGGGAGCGGCTACACCTTC.

The rearrangement joins TRBV6-5 to TRBJ1-1, with a weak D call TRBD1 (6 bases). The V gene's germline CDR1 is MNHEY and CDR2 SVGAGI. The germline V and J ends were trimmed by 6 bases and 8 bases, with 13 bases remaining between them. The length of the CDR3 is 12 residues. Here the CDR3 DNA reads TGTGCCAGCAGCTTCGACAGGACAGAAGCTTTCTTT. It codes for CASSFDRTEAFF.

V usage is TRBV19 and J usage is TRBJ1-5; no clear D. The ends were cut back, 1 base at V and 0 bases at J, with 10 bases in the middle. Germline V gene lookup returns CDR1 LNHDA and CDR2 SQIVND (reference sequence). The CDR3 loop spans 16 amino acids. CDR3 amino acids: CASSIGKRDSNQPQHF. The CDR3, as DNA: TGTGCCAGTAGTATAGGTAAAAGAGATAGCAATCAGCCCCAGCATTTT.

The J gene is TRBJ1-5, the V gene TRBV6-1, with D maybe TRBD1 (5 bases). CDR1 and CDR2 from the germline V gene are MNHNS and SASEGT. This CDR3 has 14 residues. V was clipped by 8 bases and J by 0 bases, with 11 bases between them. The CDR3, as DNA: TGTGCCAGCGGGGAGGGGAATAGCAATCAGCCCCAGCATTTT. Amino acid sequence: CASGEGNSNQPQHF.

V usage is TRBV5-1 and J usage is TRBJ2-7; TRBD1 is a possible D gene (6 bases). Germline V lookup: CDR1 SGHRS, CDR2 YFSETQ. Trimming took 0 bases from V and 3 from J, leaving 10 bases between them. The CDR3 spans 14 residues. The CDR3 reads CASSLDRARYEQYF. In DNA, the CDR3 is TGCGCCAGCAGCTTGGACAGGGCCCGCTACGAGCAGTACTTC. The whole variable domain, remainder taken from reference TRBV5-1 and TRBJ2-7, is KAGVTQTPRYLIKTRGQQVTLSCSPISGHRSVSWYQQTPGQGLQFLFEYFSETQRNKGNFPGRFSGRQFSNSRSEMNVSTLELGDSALYLCASSLDRARYEQYFGPGTRLTVT.

V and J are TRBV20-1 and TRBJ1-4; 9 bases fit TRBD1. The CDR3 spans 11 residues. Trimming cost V 4 bases and J 14 bases; bases outside gene matches: 5. The germline gives CDR1 DFQATT, CDR2 SNEGSKA (reference sequence). The CDR3 sequence: CSAITGGGLFF. CDR3 DNA: TGCAGTGCTATCACAGGGGGCGGTCTGTTTTTT.

The chain couples TRBV5-1 to TRBJ2-5; 7 positions agree with TRBD2. Germline CDR1 reads SGHRS; CDR2 reads YFSETQ. Germline trimming cut 0 bases from V and 2 bases from J; bases unmatched to any gene: 7. The CDR3 is made up of 16 amino acids. The CDR3 loop is CASSLAMGGTQETQYF. The CDR3 coding sequence is TGCGCCAGCAGCTTGGCGATGGGGGGGACTCAAGAGACCCAGTACTTC.

This clone appeared a single time. The chain's CDR3 is CASSRSWGRSDYNEQFF. The CDR3 coding sequence is TGCGCCAGCAGCCGAAGTTGGGGGCGGTCCGATTACAATGAGCAGTTCTTC. The V call is TRBV4-1, the J call TRBJ2-1; possible D gene TRBD1, 6 bases. The length of the CDR3 is 17 residues. CDR1 and CDR2 (germline): MGHRA, YSYEKL. The V and J ends lost 4 bases and 4 bases respectively, with 20 bases between them.

The chain joins TRBV6-5 to TRBJ1-5; D gene uncertain. V lost 5 bases and J lost 5, with 10 bases in between. Per the germline V gene, CDR1 is MNHEY and CDR2 is SVGAGI. The CDR3 spans 13 residues. The DNA for the CDR3 is TGTGCCAGCAGTGGATGGAGGGATCAGCCCCAGCATTTT. Its protein is CASSGWRDQPQHF.

J is TRBJ1-1 and V is TRBV5-4; 7 nucleotides match TRBD1. Germline V gene data show CDR1 as SGHNT and CDR2 as YYREEE (reference sequence). This CDR3 has 15 residues. Germline trimming cut 4 bases from V and 0 bases from J; bases unmatched to any gene: 6. CDR3 region: CASSARGRMNTEAFF. The CDR3 DNA sequence: TGTGCCAGCAGCGCTAGGGGGCGCATGAACACTGAAGCTTTCTTT.

For the CDR3, the DNA is TGTGCCAGCAGGGAAAGGGTGTTAGCGGGGGTTGACGAGCAGTTCTTC. This encodes CASRERVLAGVDEQFF. The chain combines TRBV7-9 with TRBJ2-1; 9 bases line up with TRBD2. Trimming cost V 6 bases and J 10 bases; bases outside gene matches: 16. The germline CDR1 and CDR2 sequences are SEHNR and FQNEAQ (reference sequence). This CDR3 contains 16 residues. Full variable domain (rest looked up from reference TRBV7-9 and TRBJ2-1): DTGVSQNPRHKITKRGQNVTFRCDPISEHNRLYWYRQTLGQGPEFLTYFQNEAQLEKSRLLSDRFSAERPKGSFSTLEIQRTEQGDSAMYLCASRERVLAGVDEQFFGPGTRLTVL.

V usage is TRBV9 and J usage is TRBJ1-5; D gene ambiguous. CDR1 is SGDLS and CDR2 is YYNGEE in the germline V gene. V lost 3 bases to trimming and J lost 1 base, with 23 bases between them. The CDR3 has 19 residues. CDR3 coding DNA: TGTGCCAGCAGCGAGCGGTCCCCAAAGGGAATTTCCAGCAATCAGCCCCAGCATTTT. It is translated as CASSERSPKGISSNQPQHF.